The 23 T cell receptor beta chains below all came from one sample that was sequenced in a study of blood T cell repertoires in COVID-19. Produced via immunoSEQ multiplex PCR; TCRdb's table is partial and in-frame only. The sample lists a few hundred thousand clones; roughly four fifths were seen once. Sample: peripheral blood. These receptors were taken from a person aged 65 to 79 with COVID-19, enrolled during active disease.

The chain joins TRBV6-6 to TRBJ2-5; 9 bases agree with TRBD1. V shed 0 bases, J shed 5 bases, and the junction held 4 bases outside the gene matches. Per the germline V gene, CDR1 is MNHNY and CDR2 is SVGAGI (reference sequence). This CDR3 has 15 amino acids. In DNA form, the CDR3 reads TGTGCCAGCAGTTACTCCTTGACAGGGGGGGAGACCCAGTACTTC. Protein sequence: CASSYSLTGGETQYF.

This rearrangement joins TRBV3-1 (or the pseudogene TRBV3-2) to TRBJ2-5; TRBD1 agrees at 10 bases. With V trimmed by 4 bases and J by 4 bases, 12 bases remained unmatched. This CDR3 contains 17 residues. Germline lookup yields CDR1 LGHDT and CDR2 YNNKEL (reference sequence). The CDR3 coding sequence is TGTGCCAGCAGCCTCCGGACCCCGAGGACAGGGGGAGAGACCCAGTACTTC. It codes for CASSLRTPRTGGETQYF.

This clone was recorded only once. The chain combines TRBV11-2 with TRBJ2-5; 7 nucleotides line up with TRBD2. Per the germline V gene, CDR1 is SGHAT and CDR2 is FQNNGV. The CDR3 loop spans 14 amino acids. With V trimmed by 6 bases and J by 5 bases, 9 bases remained unmatched. CDR3 sequence (DNA): TGTGCCAGCAGGTGGGGGGGGGTCCGGGAGACCCAGTACTTC. Its translation: CASRWGGVRETQYF.

On this clone: This sample includes further DNA sequences coding for the same CDR3. This CDR3 is CSVDSGYTGELFF. The CDR3 DNA reads as TGCAGCGTTGACTCAGGGTACACCGGGGAGCTGTTTTTT. The chain combines TRBV29-1 with TRBJ2-2; D is perhaps TRBD1 (5 bases). Germline-derived CDR1 and CDR2 are SQVTM and ANQGSEA. V dropped 3 bases and J dropped 3 bases, with 8 bases sitting between them. This CDR3 is 13 amino acids long.

This clone was seen a handful of times. The rearrangement uses TRBV7-3 and TRBJ2-1, with 10 positions matching TRBD2. Losses at the gene ends were 4 bases for V and 6 bases for J; bases not matched to a gene: 9. The germline gives CDR1 SGHTA, CDR2 FQGTGA. CDR3 length: 16 residues. CDR3 in DNA: TGTGCCAGCAGCTCTCGAAGCGGGGGGGCCGCCAATGAGCAGTTCTTC. The encoded protein is CASSSRSGGAANEQFF.

The V call is TRBV6-2 or TRBV6-3, the J call TRBJ1-3; 7 bases fit TRBD1. The CDR3 spans 17 residues. V shed 5 bases, J shed 4 bases, and the junction held 14 bases outside the gene matches. CDR1 is MNHEY, CDR2 SVGEGT, per germline. The CDR3 nucleotides are TGTGCCAGCAGTCCCGGAGGTCGACAGGGCAGCGGAAACACCATATATTTT. It encodes CASSPGGRQGSGNTIYF.

The chain uses TRBV7-3 and TRBJ2-1; 11 positions match TRBD2. Germline-derived CDR1 and CDR2 are SGHTA and FQGTGA. The CDR3 consists of 15 residues. V dropped 5 bases and J dropped 3; count of bases not matched to a gene: 3. The CDR3: CASSLAGGRYNEQFF. The CDR3 DNA follows: TGTGCCAGCAGCCTAGCGGGGGGACGCTACAATGAGCAGTTCTTC.

This clone was found once. The V gene is TRBV20-1, the J gene TRBJ2-4; TRBD1 is a possible D gene (6 bases). Deletions cut 3 bases from V and 6 bases from J, with 12 bases between. Germline CDR1 is DFQATT and CDR2 is SNEGSKA (reference sequence). The CDR3 is made up of 13 amino acids. CDR3 in DNA: TGCAGTGCTAGTTTTGGACAGTTAAACATTCAGTACTTC. Translated, it gives CSASFGQLNIQYF.

The V call is TRBV11-2, the J call TRBJ2-1, with D unclear. The V end was cut by 5 bases, the J end by 4 bases, with 6 bases between. The germline gives CDR1 SGHAT, CDR2 FQNNGV. This CDR3 has 12 residues. This CDR3 is CASSPEYNEQFF. The CDR3 DNA reads TGTGCCAGCAGCCCAGAATACAATGAGCAGTTCTTC.

This chain connects TRBV9 to TRBJ2-7; D gene uncertain. V lost 4 bases, J lost 6 bases, and 11 bases lay in between. Germline values: CDR1 SGDLS, CDR2 YYNGEE. The CDR3 loop spans 12 amino acids. The DNA of the CDR3 is TGTGCCAGCAGCACCAGCTCGGGCGAGCAGTACTTC. Protein product: CASSTSSGEQYF.

This chain connects TRBV6-4 to TRBJ2-1; the D gene is possibly TRBD2 (5 bases). CDR1 is MRHNA and CDR2 is SNTAGT in the germline V gene. The CDR3 runs to 14 residues. V lost 0 bases and J lost 8, with 11 bases in between. The DNA of the CDR3 is TGTGCCAGCAGTGACTCATTAGGGAGCCATGAGCAGTTCTTC. It encodes CASSDSLGSHEQFF.

The V gene is TRBV28, the J gene TRBJ2-7, with 10 bases aligning to TRBD1. J lost 2 bases, V lost 8 bases, and 9 bases had no gene match. There are 15 residues in the CDR3. Germline loops: CDR1 MDHEN, CDR2 SYDVKM. In DNA form, the CDR3 reads TGTGCCAGCGAACCTACGGGACAGGGGACCTACGAGCAGTACTTC. This codes for CASEPTGQGTYEQYF.

The V call is TRBV5-1, the J call TRBJ1-2; D is possibly TRBD1 (5 bases). CDR1 and CDR2 (germline): SGHRS, YFSETQ. The CDR3 extends over 13 amino acids. Trimming took off 1 base at V and 6 bases at J, with 10 bases between the two ends. The CDR3 spells CASSLNTGDGYTF. The CDR3 nucleotides are TGCGCCAGCAGCTTGAATACAGGAGATGGCTACACCTTC.

The rearrangement uses TRBV27 and TRBJ1-5; D is ambiguous. This CDR3 is 15 amino acids long. Trimming removed 1 base from V and 5 bases from J, with 12 bases in between. CDR1 and CDR2 (germline): MNHEY, SMNVEV (reference sequence). CDR3 residues: CASSLLARRDQPQHF. CDR3 coding DNA: TGTGCCAGCAGTTTATTGGCACGGAGGGATCAGCCCCAGCATTTT.

The rearrangement joins TRBV18 to TRBJ2-3; TRBD2 matches 13 bases. The CDR3 is 17 amino acids. J was trimmed by 4 bases and V by 6 bases; bases with no gene match: 10. The V gene's germline CDR1 is KGHSH and CDR2 LQKENI. The DNA for the CDR3 is TGTGCCAGCTCCCCCCTGAGGACTAGCGGGAGTCCAGATACGCAGTATTTT. Its protein product is CASSPLRTSGSPDTQYF.

The chain recombines TRBV15 with TRBJ2-7; 9 bases line up with TRBD1. CDR1 is LNHNV, CDR2 YYDKDF, per germline (reference sequence). This CDR3 has 15 amino acids. The V and J ends lost 2 bases and 6 bases, in that order; junction bases with no gene match: 8. The DNA for the CDR3 is TGTGCCACCAGCAGAACCGGGACAGGGACATTCGAGCAGTACTTC. Translating gives CATSRTGTGTFEQYF.

The chain couples TRBV11-2 to TRBJ2-7; 9 bases map to TRBD2. The CDR3 covers 14 residues. CDR1 SGHAT and CDR2 FQNNGV come from the germline V gene. Trimming at V came to 5 bases and at J to 3 bases, leaving 5 bases not matched to a gene. The CDR3 sequence: CASSETSGYYEQYF. The CDR3, as DNA: TGTGCCAGCAGCGAGACTAGCGGATACTACGAGCAGTACTTC. Using reference TRBV11-2 and TRBJ2-7 for the parts outside the CDR3, the full variable domain is EAGVAQSPRYKIIEKRQSVAFWCNPISGHATLYWYQQILGQGPKLLIQFQNNGVVDDSQLPKDRFSAERLKGVDSTLKIQPAKLEDSAVYLCASSETSGYYEQYFGPGTRLTVT.

This clone was recorded only once. The chain recombines TRBV7-8 with TRBJ1-5; D not certain. Per the germline V gene, CDR1 is SGHVS and CDR2 is FQNEAQ. CDR3 length: 15 residues. The V end was cut by 1 base, the J end by 5 bases, with 12 bases between. The CDR3 reads CASSLEEGNHQPQHF. In DNA form, the CDR3 reads TGTGCCAGCAGCTTAGAAGAGGGTAATCATCAGCCCCAGCATTTT.

This chain uses TRBV9 with TRBJ2-7, with D perhaps matching TRBD1 (6 bases). CDR3 length equals 15 residues. Trimming pared 4 bases from V and 11 bases from J, leaving 25 bases between. Per the germline V gene, CDR1 is SGDLS and CDR2 is YYNGEE. As DNA, the CDR3 is TGTGCCAGCAGCCCCCTCCCACAGGGCTCCTCTATCGAGTACTTC. This encodes CASSPLPQGSSIEYF.

There are many counts of this clone. The chain carries TRBV4-3 and TRBJ2-2, with 9 bases that match TRBD1. The V gene end was trimmed by 5 bases and the J gene end by 7 bases; junction bases not matched to a gene: 8. This CDR3 is built from 15 residues. Germline V gene sequence: CDR1 LGHNA, CDR2 YSLEER. The CDR3 protein is CASSLGQGDVGELFF. In nucleotides, the CDR3 is TGCGCCAGCAGCTTGGGACAGGGAGACGTCGGGGAGCTGTTTTTT.

This clone was detected once. The chain has TRBV18 and TRBJ1-2; 8 nucleotides line up with TRBD1. The germline V gene encodes CDR1 KGHSH and CDR2 LQKENI. V gave up 3 bases and J gave up 3 bases; unmatched junction bases: 3. CDR3 length: 14 amino acids. The CDR3 loop is CASSPPTGDYGYTF. The DNA for the CDR3 is TGTGCCAGCTCACCTCCGACAGGGGACTATGGCTACACCTTC.

J is TRBJ1-4 and V is TRBV7-9; the D is unclear. CDR1 and CDR2 (germline): SEHNR, FQNEAQ (reference sequence). V dropped 4 bases and J dropped 5 bases, with 5 bases sitting between them. CDR3 length: 12 amino acids. This CDR3 reads CASSSVNEKLFF. Here the CDR3 DNA reads TGTGCCAGCAGCTCGGTCAATGAAAAACTGTTTTTT.

This chain uses TRBV11-3 with TRBJ2-1; TRBD1 matches at 9 bases. Per germline, CDR1 SGHNT and CDR2 YENEEA. The CDR3 spans 15 residues. Trimming removed 3 bases from V and 10 bases from J; junction bases left unmatched: 10. This chain's CDR3 is CASSLSGTGLGEQFF. The CDR3, as DNA: TGTGCCAGCAGCTTGTCCGGGACAGGGTTGGGCGAGCAGTTCTTC.